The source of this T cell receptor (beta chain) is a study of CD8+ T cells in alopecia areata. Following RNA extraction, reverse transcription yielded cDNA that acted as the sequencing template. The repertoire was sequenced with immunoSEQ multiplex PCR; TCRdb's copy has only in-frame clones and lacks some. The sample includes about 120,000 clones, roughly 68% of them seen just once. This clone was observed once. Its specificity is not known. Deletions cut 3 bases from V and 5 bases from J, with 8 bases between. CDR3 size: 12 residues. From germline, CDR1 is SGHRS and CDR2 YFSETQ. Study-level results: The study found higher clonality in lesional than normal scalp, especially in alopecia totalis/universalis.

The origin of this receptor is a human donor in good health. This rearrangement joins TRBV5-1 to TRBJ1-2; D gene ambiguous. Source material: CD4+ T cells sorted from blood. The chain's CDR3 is CASSSTTYGYTF. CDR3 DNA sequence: TGCGCCAGCAGCTCCACGACGTATGGCTACACCTTC.